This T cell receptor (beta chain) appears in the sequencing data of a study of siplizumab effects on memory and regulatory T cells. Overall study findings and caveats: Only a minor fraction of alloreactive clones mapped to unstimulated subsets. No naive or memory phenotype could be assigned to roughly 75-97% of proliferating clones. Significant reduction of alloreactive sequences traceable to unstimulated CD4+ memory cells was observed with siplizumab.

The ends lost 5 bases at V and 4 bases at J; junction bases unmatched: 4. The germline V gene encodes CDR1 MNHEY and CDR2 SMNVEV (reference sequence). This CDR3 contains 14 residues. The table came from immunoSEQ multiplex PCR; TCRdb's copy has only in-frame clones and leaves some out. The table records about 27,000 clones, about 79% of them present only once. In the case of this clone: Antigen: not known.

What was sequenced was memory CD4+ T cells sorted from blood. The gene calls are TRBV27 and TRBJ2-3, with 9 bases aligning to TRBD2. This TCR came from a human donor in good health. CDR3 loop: CASSLAGRADTQYF. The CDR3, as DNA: TGTGCCAGCAGTCTAGCGGGGCGGGCAGATACGCAGTATTTT.